The following is a T cell receptor (beta chain) sequence with its context. What it binds is unknown. Amplification of TCR beta CDR3 regions used RNA as the template. A first-round RT-PCR of the TCR CDR3 used the HTBI primer set. TCRdb reprocessed the multiplex PCR reads via MiXCR and lists one record per CDR3 protein. The sample gives 750,000 to 950,000 distinct CDR3 sequences, over 35% of which show up once; around 10% is in the top ten. The data originate from a study of T cells in Graves' hyperthyroidism and ophthalmopathy. Study information: Sampling of peripheral blood happened at initial diagnosis, prior to any treatment.

No progression to ophthalmopathy during 18 months of follow-up defined stable disease. Regarding the study as a whole: Ophthalmopathy, which appeared later, was predicted by the model a median about 6 months before onset. Ophthalmopathy could be told apart from stable hyperthyroidism with a 13 V-J model.

This CDR3 has 15 amino acids. In germline, CDR1 is PRHDT, CDR2 FYEKMQ (reference sequence). V was clipped by 5 bases and J by 3 bases, with 16 bases between them. This TCR was sampled from a man between 18 and 29 years old with Graves' hyperthyroidism. The chain recombines TRBV13 with TRBJ1-1, with D possibly TRBD1 on 6 matching bases. Sequencing was performed on blood. CDR3 sequence: CASSPIQGKDTEAFF. As DNA, the CDR3 is TGTGCCAGCAGCCCAATCCAGGGGAAGGACACTGAAGCTTTCTTT.